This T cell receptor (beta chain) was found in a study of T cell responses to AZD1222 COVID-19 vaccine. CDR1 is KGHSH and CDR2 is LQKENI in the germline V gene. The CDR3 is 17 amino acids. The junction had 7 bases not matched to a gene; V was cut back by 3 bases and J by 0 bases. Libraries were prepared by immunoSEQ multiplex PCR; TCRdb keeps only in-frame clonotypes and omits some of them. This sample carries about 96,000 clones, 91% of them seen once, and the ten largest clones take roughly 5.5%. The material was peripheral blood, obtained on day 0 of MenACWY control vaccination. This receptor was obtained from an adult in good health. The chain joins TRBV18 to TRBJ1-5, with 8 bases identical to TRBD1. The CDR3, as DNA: TGTGCCAGCTCACCGGGACAGGCGTCCCATAGCAATCAGCCCCAGCATTTT. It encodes CASSPGQASHSNQPQHF.